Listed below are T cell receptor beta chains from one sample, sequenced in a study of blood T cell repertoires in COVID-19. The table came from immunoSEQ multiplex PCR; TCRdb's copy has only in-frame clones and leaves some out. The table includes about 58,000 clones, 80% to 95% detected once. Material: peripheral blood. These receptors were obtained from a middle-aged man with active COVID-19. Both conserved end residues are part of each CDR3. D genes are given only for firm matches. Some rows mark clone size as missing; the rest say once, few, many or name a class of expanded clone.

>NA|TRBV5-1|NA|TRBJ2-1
CASSDREKQFF
TGCGCCAGCAGCGACCGGGAAAAACAGTTCTTC
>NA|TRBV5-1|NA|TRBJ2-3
CASSNDGRPDTQYF
TGCGCCAGCAGCAACGATGGGCGCCCGGATACGCAGTATTTT
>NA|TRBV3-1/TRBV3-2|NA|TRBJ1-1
CASSQAVTANTEAFF
TGTGCCAGCAGCCAAGCCGTGACAGCTAACACTGAAGCTTTCTTT
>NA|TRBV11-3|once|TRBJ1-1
CASRNRRNTEAFF
TGTGCCAGCAGAAATCGGAGGAACACTGAAGCTTTCTTT
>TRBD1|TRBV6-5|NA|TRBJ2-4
CASSDRVLAKNIQYF
TGTGCCAGCAGCGACAGGGTTCTAGCCAAAAACATTCAGTACTTC
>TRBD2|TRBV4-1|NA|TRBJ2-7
CASSPQGSGDPEQQYF
TGCGCCAGCAGCCCTCAGGGTAGCGGGGACCCCGAGCAGCAGTACTTC
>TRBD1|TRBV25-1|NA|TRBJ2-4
CASTPTGAGNIQYF
TGTGCCAGCACCCCGACAGGGGCGGGTAACATTCAGTACTTC
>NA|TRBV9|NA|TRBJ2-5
CASSVGQQETQYF
TGTGCCAGCAGCGTAGGACAGCAAGAGACCCAGTACTTC
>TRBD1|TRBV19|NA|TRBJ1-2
CASSMEHRGNYGYTF
TGTGCCAGTAGTATGGAACACAGGGGGAACTATGGCTACACCTTC
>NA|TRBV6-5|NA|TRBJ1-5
CASSFRISNQPQHF
TGTGCCAGCAGTTTCAGGATTAGCAATCAGCCCCAGCATTTT
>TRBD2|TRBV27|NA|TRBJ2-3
CASSLTAGGGLVNTQYF
TGTGCCAGCAGTTTAACCGCCGGGGGGGGTTTGGTAAATACGCAGTATTTT
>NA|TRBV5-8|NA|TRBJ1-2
CASSLARRGSYGYTF
TGTGCCAGCAGCTTGGCTAGGCGGGGTTCCTATGGCTACACCTTC
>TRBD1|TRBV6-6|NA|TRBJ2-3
CASSPRTGILTDTQYF
TGTGCCAGCAGTCCCCGGACAGGGATCTTGACAGATACGCAGTATTTT
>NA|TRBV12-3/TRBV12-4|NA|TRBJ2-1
CASSLPPSNEQFF
TGTGCCAGCAGTTTGCCCCCTAGCAATGAGCAGTTCTTC
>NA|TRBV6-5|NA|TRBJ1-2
CASSYSRGGSYGYTF
TGTGCCAGCAGTTACTCGAGGGGGGGGAGCTATGGCTACACCTTC
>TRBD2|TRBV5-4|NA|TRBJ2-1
CASSFRLADYNEQFF
TGTGCCAGCAGCTTTAGACTAGCGGACTACAATGAGCAGTTCTTC
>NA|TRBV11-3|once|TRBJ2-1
CASSSVPGWREQFF
TGTGCCAGCAGCTCTGTTCCAGGGTGGAGAGAGCAGTTCTTC
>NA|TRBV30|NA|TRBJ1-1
CAWRNRLNTEAFF
TGTGCCTGGAGAAACAGGCTGAACACTGAAGCTTTCTTT
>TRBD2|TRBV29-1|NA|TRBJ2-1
CSVLGTSGSHGEQFF
TGCAGCGTGTTGGGGACTAGCGGGAGTCATGGTGAGCAGTTCTTC
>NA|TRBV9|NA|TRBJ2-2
CASSVGPPDRRTGELFF
TGTGCCAGCAGCGTAGGACCGCCGGACAGAAGGACCGGGGAGCTGTTTTTT
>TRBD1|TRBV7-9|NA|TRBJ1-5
CASSTAGGRVQPQHF
TGTGCCAGCAGCACGGCAGGGGGCCGGGTTCAGCCCCAGCATTTT
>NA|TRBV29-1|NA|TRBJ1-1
CSAVGIMNTEAFF
TGCAGCGCTGTCGGGATAATGAACACTGAAGCTTTCTTT